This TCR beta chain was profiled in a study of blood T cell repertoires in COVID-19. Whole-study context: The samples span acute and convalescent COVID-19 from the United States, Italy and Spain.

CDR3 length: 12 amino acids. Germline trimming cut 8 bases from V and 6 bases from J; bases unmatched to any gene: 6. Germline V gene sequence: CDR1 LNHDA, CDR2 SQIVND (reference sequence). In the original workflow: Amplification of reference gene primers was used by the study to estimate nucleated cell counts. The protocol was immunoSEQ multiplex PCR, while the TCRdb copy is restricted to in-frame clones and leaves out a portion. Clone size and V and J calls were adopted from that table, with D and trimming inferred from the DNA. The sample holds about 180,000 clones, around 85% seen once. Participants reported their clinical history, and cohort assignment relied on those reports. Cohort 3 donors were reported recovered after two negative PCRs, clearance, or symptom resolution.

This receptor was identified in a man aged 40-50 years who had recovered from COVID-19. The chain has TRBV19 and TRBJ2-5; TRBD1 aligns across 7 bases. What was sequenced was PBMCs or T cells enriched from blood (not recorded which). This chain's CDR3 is CASGDRVQTQYF. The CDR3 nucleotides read TGTGCCAGTGGCGACAGGGTGCAGACCCAGTACTTC.